This T cell receptor (beta chain) was captured in a study of early T cells in non-severe SARS-CoV-2 infection (dated by TCRdb to about 2021). Turning to the overall study: Because TCR sequencing was done on bulk RNA from unsorted whole blood, the alpha and beta chains could not be paired. Summary of the overall study and its limitations: VDJdb matching was skewed toward anti-spike CD8 responses and likely underestimated virus-specific expansions by missing private and CD4 specificities.

Concerning this clonotype: What this receptor recognizes is not known. No qualities accompany the bases; no much larger clone lies one base away.

The study was a case-control design nested within a healthcare worker cohort in London, UK, with weekly nasopharyngeal swab PCR tests and blood sampling. Healthcare workers were enrolled in the week of the UK lockdown, from 23 to 31 March 2020, and were followed every week for up to roughly 16 weeks. Taken from cysteine to phenylalanine, the CDR3 has 16 residues. This entry keeps only the CDR3 DNA: 48 bases, framed from base 1. From a lookup of the germline V gene, CDR1 and CDR2 are SGHVS and FNYEAQ. The trim is 2 bases for V and 3 bases for J, with a gap of 16 bases between the germline ends. The library was made by 5' RACE. Instrument used: NextSeq 500. The TCR library protocol attached unique molecular identifiers to individual cDNA molecules to correct for sequencing error and PCR bias. Both TCR alpha and beta chains were sequenced, and tight co-correlation was observed between alpha and beta sequence abundances in each sample. The authors processed their data as follows. Decombinator V4 was used to perform V gene, J gene and CDR3 annotation of TCR sequences. Expanded TCRs were defined as changing significantly between any two time points under a Poisson model with p below 0.0001. TCR abundances were normalised to the total number of TCRs sequenced per sample and were expressed as counts per million. MAIT TCRs were defined by TRAV1-2 paired with TRAJ12, TRAJ20 or TRAJ33, and iNKT TCRs by TRAV10 paired with TRAJ18. A search of VDJdb, accessed on 1 November 2021, was run for TCRs annotated to CMV, EBV and SARS-CoV-2, with TCRs annotated for multiple antigens excluded. TCRdb itself trimmed the public reads at Q25 with fastp, ran MiXCR and retained productive beta chains. Rows matching on CDR3 protein sequence are summarized as one entry with the most common DNA and genes. What appears here as the V and J calls and clone size reflects TCRdb's work, not the paper's. The sample yields roughly 80,000 distinct CDR3 sequences; 5% to 7% were counted once. The leading ten clones occupy less than 9.5% of the sample.

The V and J genes are TRBV7-6 and TRBJ1-2; no D segment can be confidently identified. This TCR derives from an adult who was a healthcare worker with PCR-confirmed SARS-CoV-2 infection or an uninfected control (not recorded which). Material: whole blood. At the DNA level, the sequence is TGTGCCAGCAGCTTAAACCCCTCGGGCGGGTACTATGGCTACACCTTC. Its protein is CASSLNPSGGYYGYTF.